The 17 T cell receptor beta chains presented below share a single source sample, sequenced in a study of cytomegalovirus exposure and HLA in healthy donors. Primers: 60 Vbeta forward and 13 Jbeta reverse. TCRdb's table, derived via immunoSEQ multiplex PCR, lists solely in-frame clones and lacks some. In the table there are 90,000 to 150,000 clones, 60% to 85% of which are singletons. What was sequenced was PBMCs. These receptors all stem from a woman between 40 and 55 years old in good health and CMV-seropositive.

V is TRBV5-4 and J is TRBJ1-1; tentatively, D is TRBD1 (5 bases). Looked up from germline, CDR1 is SGHNT and CDR2 is YYREEE (reference sequence). CDR3 length: 14 amino acids. DNA for the CDR3: TGTGCAAGCGCCGCAGGGAATCTCAACCCTGAAGCTTTCTTT. This sequence encodes CASAAGNLNPEAFF.

V and J are TRBV30 and TRBJ2-5, with 10 bases fitting TRBD2. Trimming removed 3 bases from V and 5 bases from J; junction bases left unmatched: 0. This CDR3 region has 12 residues. Germline V gene lookup returns CDR1 GTSNPN and CDR2 SVGIG (reference sequence). The CDR3 coding sequence is TGTGCCTGGAGGGGACTAGCGGAGACCCAGTACTTC. Protein sequence: CAWRGLAETQYF.

V usage is TRBV9 and J usage is TRBJ2-2; a possible D gene is TRBD2 (6 bases). In germline, CDR1 is SGDLS, CDR2 YYNGEE. The V gene lost 0 bases and the J gene lost 6 bases, with 12 bases spanning the gap. This CDR3 spans 15 amino acids. CDR3 nucleotides: TGTGCCAGCAGCGTAGATGGAGGGGTCGCCGGGGAGCTGTTTTTT. It translates to CASSVDGGVAGELFF.

The genes are TRBV6-1 and TRBJ2-7, with D possibly matching TRBD1 (6 bases). Trimming removed 5 bases at V and 2 bases at J, with 13 bases between. Germline lookup yields CDR1 MNHNS and CDR2 SASEGT. The CDR3 extends over 14 amino acids. CDR3 region: CASSLGQSTYEQYF. The CDR3 bases are TGTGCCAGCAGTTTGGGACAATCAACCTACGAGCAGTACTTC.

The genes are TRBV5-4 and TRBJ2-1, with 12 bases aligning to TRBD2. This CDR3 has 16 residues. With V trimmed by 4 bases and J by 0 bases, 2 bases remained unmatched. The germline CDR1 and CDR2 sequences are SGHNT and YYREEE (reference sequence). DNA of the CDR3: TGTGCCAGCAGCATACTAGCGGGGGGCTCCTACAATGAGCAGTTCTTC. Its protein product is CASSILAGGSYNEQFF. The whole variable domain, remainder taken from reference TRBV5-4 and TRBJ2-1, is ETGVTQSPTHLIKTRGQQVTLRCSSQSGHNTVSWYQQALGQGPQFIFQYYREEENGRGNFPPRFSGLQFPNYSSELNVNALELDDSALYLCASSILAGGSYNEQFFGPGTRLTVL.

The chain joins TRBV5-1 to TRBJ1-5; weak D call: TRBD1 (5 bases). Trimming shortened V by 2 bases and J by 6 bases, and 12 bases separated the two germline ends. The CDR3 has 14 amino acids. Germline CDR1 reads SGHRS; CDR2 reads YFSETQ. CDR3 sequence: CASSLGTFGQPQHF. DNA for the CDR3: TGCGCCAGCAGCTTAGGGACTTTCGGTCAGCCCCAGCATTTT.

The chain has TRBV7-3 and TRBJ2-3, with 9 bases lining up with TRBD2. The CDR3 loop spans 16 amino acids. V lost 4 bases and J lost 2; bases outside the gene matches: 7. Germline loops: CDR1 SGHTA, CDR2 FQGTGA. CDR3: CASSSSSGALTDTQYF. As DNA, the CDR3 is TGTGCCAGCAGCTCCTCTAGCGGGGCCCTCACAGATACGCAGTATTTT.

The chain carries TRBV9 and TRBJ1-1, with no clear D. Trimming pared 4 bases from V and 1 base from J, leaving 17 bases between. Germline CDR1 is SGDLS and CDR2 is YYNGEE. This CDR3 region has 16 residues. CDR3 nucleotides: TGTGCCAGCAGCCGGGGAGGCATTAAGAAGAACACTGAAGCTTTCTTT. As protein: CASSRGGIKKNTEAFF.

V is TRBV27 and J is TRBJ2-5; D ambiguous. Per the germline V gene, CDR1 is MNHEY and CDR2 is SMNVEV (reference sequence). Trimming left V 6 bases short and J 2 bases short, with 7 bases between. The CDR3 consists of 12 residues. The DNA of the CDR3 is TGTGCCAGCAGGCGGTATCAAGAGACCCAGTACTTC. Residues: CASRRYQETQYF.

The chain combines TRBV5-1 with TRBJ1-1; D is possibly TRBD1 (6 bases). The V gene lost 0 bases and the J gene lost 1 base, with 10 bases spanning the gap. The CDR3 consists of 15 residues. Germline-derived CDR1 and CDR2 are SGHRS and YFSETQ. CDR3 sequence: CASSLGGGKNTEAFF. The CDR3, as DNA: TGCGCCAGCAGCTTGGGCGGGGGCAAGAACACTGAAGCTTTCTTT.

This chain uses TRBV5-6 with TRBJ2-3; TRBD1 matches at 7 bases. Germline CDR1 reads SGHDT; CDR2 reads YYEEEE. The CDR3 consists of 14 residues. Trimming at V came to 4 bases and at J to 4 bases, leaving 6 bases not matched to a gene. This CDR3 is CASSTRQGSDTQYF. The CDR3 DNA reads TGTGCCAGCAGCACGAGACAGGGATCAGATACGCAGTATTTT. Combining the CDR3 with reference TRBV5-6 and TRBJ2-3 gives the whole variable domain DAGVTQSPTHLIKTRGQQVTLRCSPKSGHDTVSWYQQALGQGPQFIFQYYEEEERQRGNFPDRFSGHQFPNYSSELNVNALLLGDSALYLCASSTRQGSDTQYFGPGTRLTVL.

This sequence joins TRBV11-2 and TRBJ1-1; D perhaps matches TRBD1 (5 bases). The CDR3 loop spans 14 amino acids. Germline V gene lookup returns CDR1 SGHAT and CDR2 FQNNGV. V was trimmed by 1 base and J by 5 bases, leaving 11 bases between them. The CDR3 nucleotides read TGTGCCAGCAGCTTAGGAAGGGGTCGTACTGAAGCTTTCTTT. The encoded protein is CASSLGRGRTEAFF.

V gene TRBV29-1 combines with J gene TRBJ1-1; D call uncertain. Germline-derived CDR1 and CDR2 are SQVTM and ANQGSEA. The CDR3 loop spans 10 amino acids. Between the trimmed V and J ends, which lost 7 bases and 3 bases, there was a span of 6 bases. This CDR3 is CSALDTEAFF. As DNA, the CDR3 is TGCAGCGCCCTCGACACTGAAGCTTTCTTT.

This sequence joins TRBV9 and TRBJ1-3; no clear D gene. CDR1 and CDR2 from the germline V gene are SGDLS and YYNGEE. CDR3 length: 12 amino acids. Trimming removed 2 bases at V and 10 bases at J, with 10 bases between. The chain's CDR3 is CASSVPTSTIYF. Written as DNA, the CDR3 is TGTGCCAGCAGCGTCCCAACATCGACCATATATTTT.

The CDR3 DNA follows: TGTGCCTGGAGTTCCCGATACGTTAGGTTGGGCGCTGGGACTGAAGCTTTCTTT. It is translated as CAWSSRYVRLGAGTEAFF. This chain connects TRBV30 to TRBJ1-1; D not resolved. The CDR3 is made up of 18 amino acids. V lost 2 bases and J 5 bases, leaving 27 bases between the germline ends. Looked up from germline, CDR1 is GTSNPN and CDR2 is SVGIG (reference sequence).

V and J are TRBV30 and TRBJ2-2, with 12 bases matching TRBD2. V was clipped by 0 bases and J by 7 bases; unmatched bases: 3. CDR1 is GTSNPN, CDR2 SVGIG, per germline (reference sequence). The CDR3 runs to 15 residues. The CDR3 region is CAWSVLAGGVGELFF. The CDR3 bases are TGTGCCTGGAGTGTTCTAGCGGGGGGGGTCGGGGAGCTGTTTTTT.

This clone has just a few counts. This chain links TRBV30 with TRBJ1-3, with a weak D call TRBD1 (5 bases). This CDR3 contains 17 residues. Germline CDR1 reads GTSNPN; CDR2 reads SVGIG (reference sequence). Trimming removed 0 bases from V and 0 bases from J, with 15 bases in between. The CDR3 DNA sequence: TGTGCCTGGAGTGTATTAAACAGGAAAAGCTCTGGAAACACCATATATTTT. Its protein is CAWSVLNRKSSGNTIYF.